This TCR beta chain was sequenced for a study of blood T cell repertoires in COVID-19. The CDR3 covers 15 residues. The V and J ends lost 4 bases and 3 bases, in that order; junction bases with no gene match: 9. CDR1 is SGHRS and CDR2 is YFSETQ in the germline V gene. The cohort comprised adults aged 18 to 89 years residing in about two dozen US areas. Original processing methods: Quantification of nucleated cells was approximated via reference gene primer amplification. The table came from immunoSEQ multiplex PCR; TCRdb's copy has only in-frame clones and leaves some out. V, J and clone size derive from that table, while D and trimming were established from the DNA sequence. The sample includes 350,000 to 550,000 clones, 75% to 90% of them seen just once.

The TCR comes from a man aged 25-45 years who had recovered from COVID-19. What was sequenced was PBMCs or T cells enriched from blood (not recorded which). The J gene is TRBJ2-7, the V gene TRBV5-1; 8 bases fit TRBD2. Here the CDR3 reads CASSLDSGTLYEQYF. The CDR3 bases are TGCGCCAGCAGCCTGGATAGCGGGACCCTCTACGAGCAGTACTTC.